This TCR beta chain originates from a study of blood T cells in healthy people across ages. Looking at the study overall: Using template switching, researchers captured about one barcoded beta molecule for each two T cells.

With 5 bases removed from V and 1 base from J, the gap between germline ends came to 12 bases. CDR1 MNHEY and CDR2 SMNVEV come from the germline V gene (reference sequence). The CDR3 length is 14 residues. Total RNA was isolated from each sample in quantities of at least 5.5 micrograms. A second PCR of 7 to 11 cycles used a sample-barcoded 5' primer and a J-beta primer mix. TCRdb used MiXCR to reprocess the 5' RACE reads, holding one entry per CDR3 protein. This sample has just under 750,000 distinct CDR3 sequences, with over 20% found just once. What was sequenced was blood. V usage is TRBV27 and J usage is TRBJ2-7; D is unclear. The TCR was taken from a man in his 70s in good health. CDR3 region: CASSPLPWSYEQYF. The CDR3 DNA reads as TGTGCCAGCAGTCCCCTACCTTGGTCCTACGAGCAGTACTTC.